This entry lists 26 T cell receptor beta chains sequenced from one sample in a study of regulatory T cells in long-lasting Graves disease. Time point reported: newly diagnosed GD, antithyroid drugs for less than 3 months. Preparation of the TCR library used RNA extracted from PBMCs. iRepertoire HTBI primers and Arm-PCR of CDR3 regions built TCR beta libraries. TCRdb passed the multiplex PCR reads through MiXCR, listing each CDR3 protein once. The table records approximately 540,000 distinct CDR3 sequences, around 12% of them present only once. This sample also belongs to another study, concerning T cells in Graves' hyperthyroidism and ophthalmopathy.

This material consisted of peripheral blood mononuclear cells (PBMCs), taken at new diagnosis, from a patient treated with antithyroid drugs. These receptors came from a woman in her 30s with Graves disease.

This chain connects TRBV3-1 to TRBJ1-6, with a tentative D call TRBD1 (6 bases). The germline V gene has CDR1 LGHDT and CDR2 YNNKEL (reference sequence). V dropped 4 bases and J dropped 14 bases, with 27 bases sitting between them. The CDR3 covers 17 residues. The chain's CDR3 is CASSPRTGGAGANTLHF. CDR3 nucleotides: TGTGCCAGCAGCCCAAGGACGGGGGGGGCTGGGGCCAATACCCTCCACTTT.

The CDR3 DNA reads TGTGCCAGCTCACCGGCCGCCACAGATACGCAGTATTTT. Translation: CASSPAATDTQYF. The chain combines TRBV18 with TRBJ2-3, with unresolved D. V lost 3 bases and J 2 bases, leaving 6 bases between the germline ends. The CDR3 covers 13 residues. Looked up from germline, CDR1 is KGHSH and CDR2 is LQKENI. Looking up the rest from reference TRBV18 and TRBJ2-3 gives the full variable domain: NAGVMQNPRHLVRRRGQEARLRCSPMKGHSHVYWYRQLPEEGLKFMVYLQKENIIDESGMPKERFSAEFPKEGPSILRIQQVVRGDSAAYFCASSPAATDTQYFGPGTRLTVL.

There are a few counts of this clonotype. The chain couples TRBV20-1 to TRBJ2-5, with a weak D call TRBD1 (6 bases). The CDR3 runs 13 residues. The germline V gene has CDR1 DFQATT and CDR2 SNEGSKA (reference sequence). V lost 3 bases to trimming and J lost 5 bases, with 13 bases between them. The CDR3 DNA sequence: TGCAGTGCTAGTTTCAACAGGGAGGAGACCCAGTACTTC. It yields the protein CSASFNREETQYF.

The rearrangement joins TRBV7-9 to TRBJ2-6; D ambiguous. Germline lookup yields CDR1 SEHNR and CDR2 FQNEAQ (reference sequence). V was shortened by 1 base and J by 5 bases, with 9 bases between the two germline ends. The CDR3 consists of 15 residues. CDR3 amino acids: CASSLVGSRANVLTF. CDR3 nucleotide sequence: TGTGCCAGCAGCTTAGTGGGTTCAAGGGCCAACGTCCTGACTTTC. The full variable domain, in which reference TRBV7-9 and TRBJ2-6 provide the parts outside the CDR3, is DTGVSQNPRHKITKRGQNVTFRCDPISEHNRLYWYRQTLGQGPEFLTYFQNEAQLEKSRLLSDRFSAERPKGSFSTLEIQRTEQGDSAMYLCASSLVGSRANVLTFGAGSRLTVL.

In this sample, this clonotype turned up many times. This sequence joins TRBV7-8 and TRBJ2-1; D is possibly TRBD1 (6 bases). Germline CDR1 is SGHVS and CDR2 is FQNEAQ. Deletions cut 4 bases from V and 3 bases from J, with 16 bases between. CDR3 length: 16 residues. The CDR3 is CASSSPGAWNYNEQFF. The CDR3 bases are TGTGCCAGCAGCTCCCCAGGGGCCTGGAACTACAATGAGCAGTTCTTC.

The chain is built from TRBV9 and TRBJ2-3, with unresolved D. V was pared by 0 bases and J by 2 bases, with 4 bases between. This CDR3 has 13 amino acids. Germline V gives CDR1 SGDLS, CDR2 YYNGEE. In nucleotides, the CDR3 is TGTGCCAGCAGCGTAGGAGTCACAGATACGCAGTATTTT. Amino acids: CASSVGVTDTQYF. Full variable domain (rest looked up from reference TRBV9 and TRBJ2-3): DSGVTQTPKHLITATGQRVTLRCSPRSGDLSVYWYQQSLDQGLQFLIQYYNGEERAKGNILERFSAQQFPDLHSELNLSSLELGDSALYFCASSVGVTDTQYFGPGTRLTVL.

This clonotype was detected many times. The rearrangement joins TRBV20-1 to TRBJ2-3; D perhaps matches TRBD2 (5 bases). CDR3 length equals 16 residues. Germline V CDR1 and CDR2: DFQATT, SNEGSKA (reference sequence). The ends were cut back, 2 bases at V and 2 bases at J, with 17 bases in the middle. DNA for the CDR3: TGCAGTGCTAGAATAGGGTTCGGAGACTACACAGATACGCAGTATTTT. This translates into CSARIGFGDYTDTQYF.

This clonotype has a count of ten or more. This chain uses TRBV27 with TRBJ1-1; D is undetermined. V lost 4 bases and J lost 5, with 11 bases in between. Germline assignment: CDR1 MNHEY and CDR2 SMNVEV (reference sequence). The CDR3 length is 13 residues. The CDR3 bases are TGTGCCAGCAGTTACGCAGGATGGACTGAAGCTTTCTTT. Its protein is CASSYAGWTEAFF.

This clonotype was seen a handful of times. The rearrangement links TRBV5-4 to TRBJ1-6; D gene unclear. Trimming pared 2 bases from V and 7 bases from J, leaving 22 bases between. Germline V CDR1 and CDR2: SGHNT, YYREEE (reference sequence). CDR3 length equals 18 residues. In nucleotides, the CDR3 is TGTGCCAGCAGCTTCCGGACGTGGAATAGCCCGGGAAATTCACCCCTCCACTTT. This gives the protein CASSFRTWNSPGNSPLHF.

The chain links TRBV6-1 to TRBJ2-1; 8 nucleotides match TRBD1. Germline CDR1 reads MNHNS; CDR2 reads SASEGT. J lost 9 bases, V lost 6 bases, and 13 bases had no gene match. This CDR3 comprises 15 residues. The CDR3 sequence: CASSQMTGDLVEQFF. CDR3 nucleotides: TGTGCCAGCAGCCAAATGACAGGGGACTTGGTTGAGCAGTTCTTC.

There are many counts of this clonotype. The CDR3 DNA follows: TGTGCCACGAAACGGGTAGTCGGGGGGCAGTTCTTC. This sequence encodes CATKRVVGGQFF. This chain connects TRBV6-2 or TRBV6-3 to TRBJ2-1, with D possibly matching TRBD2 (6 bases). Per germline, CDR1 MNHEY and CDR2 SVGEGT. The ends were cut back, 10 bases at V and 12 bases at J, with 19 bases in the middle. This CDR3 is 12 amino acids long.

Ten or more counts support this clonotype. The chain joins TRBV12-3 or TRBV12-4 to TRBJ2-1; 9 bases map to TRBD2. CDR3 length: 14 amino acids. The trim removed 10 bases at V and 3 bases at J, leaving 7 bases unmatched. This CDR3 reads CATATSGVYNEQFF. The DNA for the CDR3 is TGTGCCACCGCGACTAGCGGAGTCTACAATGAGCAGTTCTTC.

At least ten counts were recorded for this clonotype. This chain uses TRBV7-9 with TRBJ2-5, with D tentatively TRBD2 (5 bases). Germline CDR1 SEHNR, CDR2 FQNEAQ (reference sequence). CDR3 size: 13 residues. Between the trimmed V and J ends, which lost 5 bases and 5 bases, there was a span of 12 bases. CDR3: CASSQLGSETQYF. DNA for the CDR3: TGTGCCAGCAGCCAACTAGGGAGTGAGACCCAGTACTTC. Combining the CDR3 with reference TRBV7-9 and TRBJ2-5 gives the whole variable domain DTGVSQNPRHKITKRGQNVTFRCDPISEHNRLYWYRQTLGQGPEFLTYFQNEAQLEKSRLLSDRFSAERPKGSFSTLEIQRTEQGDSAMYLCASSQLGSETQYFGPGTRLLVL.

This clonotype has at least ten counts. This chain links TRBV27 with TRBJ1-1; TRBD1 might be the D (5 bases). The V end was cut by 6 bases, the J end by 5 bases, with 10 bases between. The CDR3 consists of 12 residues. Germline CDR1 MNHEY, CDR2 SMNVEV (reference sequence). The CDR3 coding sequence is TGTGCCAGCAGGGGACCCTGGACTGAAGCTTTCTTT. Protein product: CASRGPWTEAFF.

Ten or more counts support this clonotype. A read error is possible here, since a much larger clone lies one base away. This chain connects TRBV5-5 to TRBJ2-6; D not certain. V was clipped by 4 bases and J by 0 bases, with 11 bases between them. Germline CDR1 SGHKS, CDR2 YYEKEE (reference sequence). The CDR3 consists of 16 residues. Written as DNA, the CDR3 is TGTGCCAGCAGCCCCGTCTGGGGCTCTGGGGCCAACGTCCTGACTTTC. This encodes CASSPVWGSGANVLTF. The full variable domain, rest sourced from reference TRBV5-5 and TRBJ2-6, is DAGVTQSPTHLIKTRGQQVTLRCSPISGHKSVSWYQQVLGQGPQFIFQYYEKEERGRGNFPDRFSARQFPNYSSELNVNALLLGDSALYLCASSPVWGSGANVLTFGAGSRLTVL.

This clonotype was detected a few times. At one end, the junction sequence differs from germline, possibly due to a read error. The chain combines TRBV19 with TRBJ2-2, with D possibly being TRBD2 (6 bases). CDR3 length: 16 amino acids. Germline V gene sequence: CDR1 LNHDA, CDR2 SQIVND (reference sequence). The CDR3 here is CASSIVADPRTGGLFF. The CDR3 DNA sequence: TGTGCCAGTAGTATTGTCGCAGACCCACGCACCGGGGGGCTGTTTTTT.

Only a few counts were recorded for this clonotype. The chain joins TRBV19 to TRBJ2-7; TRBD2 agrees at 8 bases. There are 13 residues in the CDR3. The V gene end was trimmed by 3 bases and the J gene end by 6 bases; junction bases not matched to a gene: 4. Germline CDR1 and CDR2: LNHDA and SQIVND (reference sequence). This CDR3 is CASSMASGREQYF. The CDR3 DNA reads TGTGCCAGTAGTATGGCTAGCGGGCGCGAGCAGTACTTC. Supplemented by reference TRBV19 and TRBJ2-7, the full variable domain reads DGGITQSPKYLFRKEGQNVTLSCEQNLNHDAMYWYRQDPGQGLRLIYYSQIVNDFQKGDIAEGYSVSREKKESFPLTVTSAQKNPTAFYLCASSMASGREQYFGPGTRLTVT.

This clonotype was found many times. The chain uses TRBV28 and TRBJ1-6; 7 bases are a match to TRBD1. Germline CDR1 MDHEN, CDR2 SYDVKM. There are 17 residues in the CDR3. The V and J ends lost 2 bases and 8 bases, in that order; junction bases with no gene match: 12. CDR3 amino acids: CASSLPPRQGSDSPLHF. The CDR3 nucleotides read TGTGCCAGCAGTTTACCCCCACGACAGGGCTCGGATTCACCCCTCCACTTT.

Ten or more counts support this clonotype. This chain connects TRBV18 to TRBJ1-4, with D perhaps matching TRBD1 (5 bases). Germline-derived CDR1 and CDR2 are KGHSH and LQKENI. V was pared by 4 bases and J by 3 bases, with 12 bases between. The CDR3 has 15 amino acids. CDR3 in amino acids: CASSQQVAANEKLFF. The CDR3 DNA sequence: TGTGCCAGCTCACAACAGGTAGCAGCTAATGAAAAACTGTTTTTT.

This rearrangement joins TRBV2 to TRBJ2-3; D is unresolved. V lost 9 bases to trimming and J lost 1 base, with 14 bases between them. CDR1 is SNHLY, CDR2 FYNNEI, per germline. This CDR3 is 14 amino acids long. CDR3 coding DNA: TGTGCCAGTTCCTACTCGCTCGGCACAGATACGCAGTATTTT. Amino acid sequence: CASSYSLGTDTQYF.

This clonotype appeared many times. This chain uses TRBV6-1 with TRBJ2-1; D is unresolved. The CDR3 is 13 residues long. The germline gives CDR1 MNHNS, CDR2 SASEGT. The ends were cut back, 7 bases at V and 3 bases at J, with 10 bases in the middle. CDR3: CASKGSFYNEQFF. In nucleotides, the CDR3 is TGTGCCAGCAAGGGCAGCTTCTACAATGAGCAGTTCTTC.

Ten or more counts support this clonotype. V gene TRBV19 combines with J gene TRBJ2-1; 11 bases fit TRBD2. CDR3 length: 18 residues. Germline V gene sequence: CDR1 LNHDA, CDR2 SQIVND (reference sequence). Trimming at V came to 1 base and at J to 5 bases, leaving 10 bases not matched to a gene. This CDR3 reads CASSIALAGGLGDNEQFF. CDR3 nucleotides: TGTGCCAGTAGTATAGCGCTAGCGGGAGGTCTTGGGGACAATGAGCAGTTCTTC.

This clonotype has a count of ten or more. J is TRBJ1-6 and V is TRBV20-1, with 9 positions matching TRBD1. Trimming at V came to 6 bases and at J to 6 bases, leaving 6 bases not matched to a gene. This CDR3 contains 14 residues. From germline, CDR1 is DFQATT and CDR2 SNEGSKA (reference sequence). The CDR3: CSAPDRGFNSPLHF. The CDR3 nucleotides read TGCAGTGCCCCGGACAGGGGTTTTAATTCACCCCTCCACTTT.

This clonotype occurred a few times. The rearrangement uses TRBV15 and TRBJ2-5; 9 bases agree with TRBD1. CDR1 and CDR2 from the germline V gene are LNHNV and YYDKDF (reference sequence). This CDR3 spans 14 amino acids. V was clipped by 3 bases and J by 4 bases; unmatched bases: 3. CDR3: CATSSTGGPETQYF. The CDR3 DNA is TGTGCCACCAGCAGTACAGGGGGCCCAGAGACCCAGTACTTC.

This clonotype was seen at least ten times. The chain couples TRBV6-1 to TRBJ2-1, with TRBD2 identical over 10 bases. Trimming at V came to 4 bases and at J to 4 bases, leaving 16 bases not matched to a gene. The CDR3 has 19 residues. Per the germline V gene, CDR1 is MNHNS and CDR2 is SASEGT. The CDR3 DNA is TGTGCCAGCAGTGTCCTTGGACTAGCGGCCACCCAACTTTACAATGAGCAGTTCTTC. The encoded protein is CASSVLGLAATQLYNEQFF.

This clonotype showed up just a few times. A read error may be the cause here, since a much bigger clone is one base away. The rearrangement joins TRBV28 to TRBJ2-3; the match to TRBD2 covers 9 bases. CDR1 and CDR2 (germline): MDHEN, SYDVKM. CDR3 length: 16 residues. CDR3 sequence: CASSSAGGASPDTRYF. Here the CDR3 DNA reads TGTGCCAGCAGTTCGGCGGGGGGGGCGAGTCCAGATACGCGGTATTTT.